This is a list of T cell receptor beta chains from one sample in a study of CD8 T cells in Susac syndrome. TCRdb re-called the immunoSEQ multiplex PCR reads with MiXCR, one entry per CDR3 protein. The sample has 150,000 or so distinct CDR3 sequences, 85% to 95% seen once. The sequenced sample consisted of CD4+ T cells from PBMCs. These receptors were taken from a human donor with Susac syndrome. CDR3s include the opening cysteine and the closing phenylalanine or tryptophan. The D gene is left open where the match is weak. Size tells how often a clone was seen (once, few, many) or the class of an expanded clone, and some rows leave it out.

TRBV2,-,TRBJ1-3,-,CASSGGLNTIYF,TGTGCCAGCAGTGGTGGCCTCAACACCATATATTTT
TRBV2,TRBD1,TRBJ2-3,-,CASSGQGARRTQYF,TGTGCCAGCTCCGGACAGGGGGCAAGGAGGACGCAGTATTTT
TRBV5-4,TRBD1,TRBJ2-3,-,CASSSRDRGRSDTQYF,TGTGCCAGCAGCTCGCGCGACAGGGGGCGATCAGATACGCAGTATTTT
TRBV6-5,-,TRBJ2-2,-,CASSLSWGTGELFF,TGTGCCAGCAGTTTGAGTTGGGGCACCGGGGAGCTGTTTTTT
TRBV7-3,-,TRBJ2-1,-,CASSFTGGGPYNEQFF,TGTGCCAGCAGCTTTACTGGGGGCGGCCCCTACAATGAGCAGTTCTTC
TRBV7-8,-,TRBJ2-5,-,CASSRAEVIETQYF,TGTGCCAGCAGCCGGGCCGAGGTAATCGAGACCCAGTACTTC
TRBV29-1,-,TRBJ1-3,-,CSVESLLASSGNTIYF,TGCAGCGTTGAATCGCTACTGGCGAGCTCTGGAAACACCATATATTTT
TRBV29-1,-,TRBJ1-2,-,CSVTPGGYTF,TGCAGCGTTACTCCAGGGGGCTACACCTTC
TRBV7-9,-,TRBJ2-1,-,CGASLGSHNEQFF,TGTGGAGCATCCCTAGGAAGCCACAATGAGCAGTTCTTC
TRBV5-4,-,TRBJ2-6,-,CASSFRSSGANVLTF,TGTGCCAGCAGCTTTAGGTCCTCTGGGGCCAACGTCCTGACTTTC
TRBV24-1,-,TRBJ2-6,once,CATSDAPGRSGANVLTF,TGTGCCACCAGTGATGCCCCAGGCCGCTCTGGGGCCAACGTCCTGACTTTC
TRBV20-1,-,TRBJ1-4,-,CSAGRGTNEKLFF,TGCAGTGCGGGACGGGGCACTAATGAAAAACTGTTTTTT
TRBV7-6,-,TRBJ2-3,-,CASSLALGDTQYF,TGTGCCAGCAGCTTAGCCCTAGGGGATACGCAGTATTTT
TRBV5-6,TRBD1,TRBJ1-5,-,CASSSGQGAQPQHF,TGTGCCAGCAGCTCAGGACAGGGGGCTCAGCCCCAGCATTTT
TRBV7-2,TRBD1,TRBJ2-3,-,CATGTGNTDTQYF,TGTGCCACCGGGACAGGGAACACAGATACGCAGTATTTT
TRBV6-2/TRBV6-3,-,TRBJ1-5,-,CASSYRAHQPQHF,TGTGCCAGCAGTTACCGGGCCCATCAGCCCCAGCATTTT
TRBV9,TRBD1,TRBJ2-3,once,CASSARTGGTDTQYF,TGTGCCAGCAGCGCCCGGACAGGAGGAACAGATACGCAGTATTTT
TRBV14,TRBD1,TRBJ2-1,-,CASSLWTGVGYNEQFF,TGTGCCAGCAGCCTTTGGACAGGGGTGGGCTACAATGAGCAGTTCTTC
TRBV19,TRBD1,TRBJ1-6,-,CASIRRTGDGSLHF,TGTGCCAGTATACGAAGGACAGGGGATGGATCCCTCCACTTT
TRBV2,TRBD2,TRBJ2-1,-,CASSVTSGGANEQFF,TGTGCCAGCAGTGTTACTAGCGGGGGGGCCAATGAGCAGTTCTTC
TRBV29-1,TRBD1,TRBJ1-2,once,CSAKVTGLYYGYTF,TGCAGCGCGAAGGTGACAGGGCTCTACTATGGCTACACCTTC
TRBV4-1,-,TRBJ1-1,-,CASSPIGGRTEAFF,TGCGCCAGCAGCCCCATAGGGGGAAGAACTGAAGCTTTCTTT
TRBV12-3/TRBV12-4,-,TRBJ2-7,-,CATLHEQYF,TGTGCCACCTTACACGAGCAGTACTTC
TRBV14,-,TRBJ1-5,-,CASSQGGREPQHF,TGTGCCAGCAGCCAAGGGGGGCGTGAGCCCCAGCATTTT
TRBV28,TRBD1,TRBJ2-7,-,CASSKRQGISYEQYF,TGTGCCAGCAGTAAAAGACAGGGGATATCCTACGAGCAGTACTTC
TRBV4-2,-,TRBJ1-1,-,CASSQGAGFGTEAFF,TGTGCCAGCAGCCAAGGAGCGGGGTTCGGCACTGAAGCTTTCTTT
TRBV3-1,TRBD1,TRBJ2-7,-,CASSEGASGQYF,TGTGCCAGCAGCGAGGGGGCCTCTGGGCAGTACTTC
TRBV18,-,TRBJ2-7,-,CASSPGRQSYEQYF,TGTGCCAGCTCACCAGGGAGACAGTCCTACGAGCAGTACTTC
TRBV20-1,TRBD2,TRBJ2-7,once,CSASLAGGNEQYF,TGCAGTGCCTCGCTAGCGGGGGGAAACGAGCAGTACTTC
TRBV11-1,TRBD2,TRBJ2-3,-,CASSCHETSGGASCTDTQYF,TGTGCCAGCAGCTGCCACGAGACTAGCGGGGGGGCATCTTGCACAGATACGCAGTATTTT
TRBV7-7,TRBD2,TRBJ2-5,-,CASSSRLAGGPPDDF,TGTGCCAGCAGCTCAAGACTAGCGGGGGGCCCCCCGGATGACTTC
TRBV5-6,-,TRBJ1-2,-,CASSLARTAARRGYTF,TGTGCCAGCAGCTTGGCCCGGACAGCCGCTCGGAGGGGCTACACCTTC
TRBV14,TRBD1,TRBJ2-7,-,CATGVTGGGEQYF,TGTGCCACCGGAGTGACAGGGGGAGGCGAGCAGTACTTC
TRBV5-1,-,TRBJ2-2,-,CASSLASGDTGELFF,TGCGCCAGCAGCTTGGCTTCCGGGGACACCGGGGAGCTGTTTTTT
TRBV7-9,TRBD1,TRBJ2-5,few,CASSSGTGQETQYF,TGTGCCAGCAGCTCCGGGACAGGTCAAGAGACCCAGTACTTC
TRBV3-1,-,TRBJ2-4,-,CASSPRENIQYF,TGTGCCAGCAGCCCCAGGGAAAACATTCAGTACTTC
TRBV9,-,TRBJ2-2,-,CASSAGAVAGGELFF,TGTGCCAGCAGCGCCGGGGCTGTCGCGGGCGGGGAGCTGTTTTTT
TRBV3-1,-,TRBJ1-5,-,CASSPTLYSNQPQHF,TGTGCCAGCAGCCCGACACTCTATAGCAATCAGCCCCAGCATTTT
TRBV7-2,TRBD2,TRBJ2-5,-,CASSSRLAGETQYF,TGTGCCAGCAGCTCTCGACTAGCGGGGGAGACCCAGTACTTC
TRBV15,TRBD2,TRBJ2-1,-,CATSRDPLAGDEQFF,TGTGCCACCAGCAGAGATCCCCTAGCGGGGGATGAGCAGTTCTTC
TRBV25-1,-,TRBJ1-6,-,CASSAGLAFNSPLHF,TGTGCCAGCAGTGCGGGGCTAGCTTTCAATTCACCCCTCCACTTT
TRBV12-3/TRBV12-4,TRBD1,TRBJ1-2,-,CASSPNRGRSYTF,TGTGCCAGCAGTCCAAACAGGGGGCGAAGCTACACCTTC
TRBV24-1,TRBD1,TRBJ2-5,-,CATSDSGTEQETQYF,TGTGCCACCAGTGATTCCGGGACAGAACAAGAGACCCAGTACTTC
TRBV19,-,TRBJ1-1,-,CASSMMGNTEAFF,TGTGCCAGTAGTATGATGGGGAACACTGAAGCTTTCTTT
TRBV9,TRBD2,TRBJ2-1,-,CASSPRIGTSYGEQFF,TGTGCCAGCAGCCCCCGCATTGGGACTAGCTATGGAGAGCAGTTCTTC
TRBV15,-,TRBJ2-1,-,CATSVTFEQFF,TGTGCCACCAGTGTAACGTTCGAGCAGTTCTTC
TRBV11-2,TRBD1,TRBJ1-6,-,CASSPRTGAPSPLHF,TGTGCCAGCAGCCCCCGGACAGGGGCCCCTTCACCCCTCCACTTT
TRBV29-1,TRBD2,TRBJ2-7,-,CSVREAAGLGVSEQYF,TGCAGCGTTAGGGAGGCTGCGGGACTAGGGGTAAGCGAGCAGTACTTC
TRBV5-1,-,TRBJ2-3,-,CASSFNPLATDTQYF,TGCGCCAGCAGCTTTAACCCCCTGGCGACAGATACGCAGTATTTT
TRBV15,-,TRBJ1-6,-,CATSPSSYNSPLHF,TGTGCCACCAGCCCATCCTCCTATAATTCACCCCTCCACTTT
TRBV12-3/TRBV12-4,-,TRBJ1-3,-,CASSQTGGNTIYF,TGTGCCAGCAGTCAGACGGGGGGAAACACCATATATTTT
TRBV12-3/TRBV12-4,-,TRBJ1-2,-,CASSLGHGFRGYTF,TGTGCCAGCAGTTTGGGACATGGGTTTAGGGGCTACACCTTC
TRBV3-1,TRBD2,TRBJ2-5,-,CASSQVPSGQETQYF,TGTGCCAGCAGCCAAGTTCCTAGCGGACAAGAGACCCAGTACTTC
TRBV15,-,TRBJ2-5,-,CATSRTQETQYF,TGTGCCACCAGCAGGACCCAAGAGACCCAGTACTTC
TRBV27,-,TRBJ2-5,few,CASSFGGETQYF,TGTGCCAGCAGTTTCGGGGGAGAGACCCAGTACTTC
TRBV6-6,-,TRBJ2-1,-,CASRSGEQFF,TGTGCCAGCAGAAGTGGGGAGCAGTTCTTC
TRBV5-4,-,TRBJ2-7,-,CASSLVRGRELQEQYF,TGTGCCAGCAGCTTGGTAAGGGGTAGGGAACTACAAGAGCAGTACTTC
TRBV12-3/TRBV12-4,-,TRBJ2-1,-,CASSPGPARNEQFF,TGTGCCAGCAGCCCTGGGCCCGCTAGGAATGAGCAGTTCTTC
TRBV5-4,-,TRBJ2-6,-,CAIHREANVLTF,TGTGCCATCCATAGGGAGGCCAACGTCCTGACTTTC
TRBV23-1,-,TRBJ1-5,-,CASSHNGSNQPQHF,TGCGCCAGCTCCCATAATGGGAGCAATCAGCCCCAGCATTTT